These 21 T cell receptor beta chains were sequenced from one sample in a study of T cells of healthy individuals. TCRdb re-derived calls from the 5' RACE reads in MiXCR, one entry per CDR3 protein. The repertoire holds 60,000 to 75,000 distinct CDR3 sequences, with about 17% as singletons. Receptor source: a human donor in good health.

This clonotype was observed a handful of times. This chain uses TRBV4-1 with TRBJ2-7, with D uncertain. The V gene's germline CDR1 is MGHRA and CDR2 YSYEKL. The length of the CDR3 is 15 residues. V was cut by 1 base and J by 3 bases, with 13 bases left in between. Here the CDR3 reads CASSQVGVPRYEQYF. The CDR3 DNA reads as TGCGCCAGCAGCCAAGTTGGAGTGCCCCGCTACGAGCAGTACTTC.

This clonotype came up many times. This chain connects TRBV28 to TRBJ2-5; tentative D call: TRBD1 (5 bases). Per germline, CDR1 MDHEN and CDR2 SYDVKM. Trimming removed 5 bases from V and 1 base from J, with 11 bases in between. This CDR3 region has 14 residues. The CDR3 DNA reads TGTGCCAGCAGTAACAGGCAGCGCCAAGAGACCCAGTACTTC. Amino acids: CASSNRQRQETQYF.

This clonotype was counted only a few times. The chain links TRBV29-1 to TRBJ2-3; 7 nucleotides line up with TRBD1. The trim removed 0 bases at V and 6 bases at J, leaving 9 bases unmatched. The CDR3 covers 15 residues. Per germline, CDR1 SQVTM and CDR2 ANQGSEA. The CDR3 DNA follows: TGCAGCGTTGAAGATTTAGAGGGGGCATCGGATACGCAGTATTTT. Translation gives CSVEDLEGASDTQYF.

The chain combines TRBV11-3 with TRBJ2-7; tentatively, D is TRBD2 (6 bases). The CDR3 has 13 residues. Trimming took 2 bases from V and 6 from J, leaving 11 bases between them. The germline V gene has CDR1 SGHNT and CDR2 YENEEA. CDR3 DNA: TGTGCCAGCAGCTTAAGGTCCGGGGGCGAGCAGTACTTC. Protein: CASSLRSGGEQYF.

The rearrangement uses TRBV5-1 and TRBJ1-2; D is undetermined. Trimming stripped 2 bases from V and 2 bases from J, with 13 bases between. The CDR3 loop spans 15 amino acids. The V gene's germline CDR1 is SGHRS and CDR2 YFSETQ. The CDR3 sequence is CASSLSIDANYGYTF. CDR3 nucleotide sequence: TGCGCCAGCAGCTTATCCATAGACGCCAACTATGGCTACACCTTC. Drawing the rest from reference TRBV5-1 and TRBJ1-2, the complete variable domain is KAGVTQTPRYLIKTRGQQVTLSCSPISGHRSVSWYQQTPGQGLQFLFEYFSETQRNKGNFPGRFSGRQFSNSRSEMNVSTLELGDSALYLCASSLSIDANYGYTFGSGTRLTVV.

This clonotype has at least ten counts. The V gene is TRBV20-1, the J gene TRBJ2-2; D is perhaps TRBD1 (6 bases). The CDR3 loop spans 13 amino acids. The germline V gene has CDR1 DFQATT and CDR2 SNEGSKA (reference sequence). Trimming removed 3 bases at V and 7 bases at J, with 12 bases between. CDR3 bases: TGCAGTGCTAGTTTGGGGGCCGGCGGGGAGCTGTTTTTT. It yields the protein CSASLGAGGELFF.

The rearrangement joins TRBV20-1 to TRBJ2-7; 8 bases align to TRBD2. CDR3 length equals 16 residues. V gave up 1 base and J gave up 1 base; unmatched junction bases: 9. CDR1 is DFQATT and CDR2 is SNEGSKA in the germline V gene (reference sequence). The CDR3 region is CSARGGSGILSYEQYF. CDR3 in DNA: TGCAGTGCTAGAGGAGGTAGCGGGATATTATCCTACGAGCAGTACTTC.

In this sample, this clonotype turned up many times. This chain joins TRBV3-1 and TRBJ2-3; D call uncertain. The CDR3 totals 13 residues. V gave up 5 bases and J gave up 4 bases, with 10 bases separating them. Germline assignment: CDR1 LGHDT and CDR2 YNNKEL (reference sequence). CDR3 sequence reads: CASSLTWADTQYF. The CDR3 DNA reads as TGTGCCAGCAGCTTAACCTGGGCAGATACGCAGTATTTT.

This clonotype appeared many times. This chain joins TRBV28 and TRBJ1-1, with D uncertain. V was clipped by 1 base and J by 3 bases, with 12 bases between them. This CDR3 is 15 amino acids long. Germline V gives CDR1 MDHEN, CDR2 SYDVKM. The CDR3 DNA reads TGTGCCAGCAGTTTATTGGCGGGGAGGGACACTGAAGCTTTCTTT. Its protein product is CASSLLAGRDTEAFF. The full variable domain, with the rest looked up from reference TRBV28 and TRBJ1-1, is DVKVTQSSRYLVKRTGEKVFLECVQDMDHENMFWYRQDPGLGLRLIYFSYDVKMKEKGDIPEGYSVSREKKERFSLILESASTNQTSMYLCASSLLAGRDTEAFFGQGTRLTVV.

This clonotype showed up just a few times. The chain combines TRBV6-6 with TRBJ2-3; D is possibly TRBD2 (6 bases). The V gene lost 3 bases and the J gene lost 3 bases, with 13 bases spanning the gap. CDR1 MNHNY and CDR2 SVGAGI come from the germline V gene (reference sequence). The CDR3 covers 15 residues. This CDR3 reads CASSYGGWNTDTQYF. DNA of the CDR3: TGTGCCAGCAGTTATGGGGGGTGGAATACAGATACGCAGTATTTT.

Ten or more counts support this clonotype. This chain joins TRBV29-1 and TRBJ2-2; 7 bases are shared with TRBD2. The germline V gene has CDR1 SQVTM and CDR2 ANQGSEA. Unmatched junction bases numbered 12, after V lost 4 bases and J lost 7 bases. CDR3 length equals 15 residues. The CDR3 nucleotides read TGCAGCGTTGTTGGCGGGAGAAGGTCCGACGGGGAGCTGTTTTTT. Encoded protein: CSVVGGRRSDGELFF.

The sample holds many counts of this clonotype. The chain joins TRBV20-1 to TRBJ2-1; 10 nucleotides agree with TRBD2. Germline values: CDR1 DFQATT, CDR2 SNEGSKA (reference sequence). J gave up 9 bases and V 5 bases, and 7 bases lay outside the gene matches. The CDR3 extends over 13 amino acids. CDR3: CSAASGSRSEQFF. The CDR3 nucleotides are TGCAGTGCTGCTAGCGGGAGCAGGAGTGAGCAGTTCTTC.

This clonotype was found many times. The rearrangement joins TRBV6-1 to TRBJ1-5; D uncertain. The ends were cut back, 1 base at V and 14 bases at J, with 15 bases in the middle. CDR3 length: 13 amino acids. CDR1 and CDR2 from the germline V gene are MNHNS and SASEGT. The chain's CDR3 is CASSEVGPDPEHF. In DNA form, the CDR3 reads TGTGCCAGCAGTGAAGTTGGACCGGACCCGGAGCATTTT.

This clonotype was seen more than once but under ten times. The V call is TRBV27, the J call TRBJ1-5; possible D gene TRBD1, 5 bases. V was cut by 1 base and J by 4 bases, with 11 bases left in between. This CDR3 is 15 amino acids long. Germline CDR1 reads MNHEY; CDR2 reads SMNVEV (reference sequence). The CDR3 nucleotides read TGTGCCAGCAGTTTATGGGGGACTCGAAATCAGCCCCAGCATTTT. Protein product: CASSLWGTRNQPQHF.

The chain uses TRBV7-2 and TRBJ1-5; no reliable D call. Trimming removed 3 bases from V and 3 bases from J, with 3 bases in between. The CDR3 has 12 residues. From germline, CDR1 is SGHTA and CDR2 FQGNSA. In DNA, the CDR3 is TGTGCCAGCAGCTTTTACAATCAGCCCCAGCATTTT. Translating it yields CASSFYNQPQHF.

The table lists this clonotype with many counts. The rearrangement links TRBV7-9 to TRBJ2-3; D is undetermined. V lost 5 bases, J lost 2 bases, and 5 bases lay in between. This CDR3 contains 12 residues. Germline V CDR1 and CDR2: SEHNR, FQNEAQ (reference sequence). The DNA for the CDR3 is TGTGCCAGCAGCCTATACACAGATACGCAGTATTTT. It encodes CASSLYTDTQYF.

This clonotype was observed many times. The chain links TRBV9 to TRBJ2-7; D unclear. This CDR3 contains 13 residues. Germline loops: CDR1 SGDLS, CDR2 YYNGEE. Trimming stripped 4 bases from V and 0 bases from J, with 8 bases between. The CDR3 reads CASSLSTSYEQYF. The DNA of the CDR3 is TGTGCCAGCAGCCTCTCGACCTCCTACGAGCAGTACTTC.

This clonotype was counted once. Possible read error: a much larger clone is one base away. This chain joins TRBV7-2 and TRBJ2-3, with a tentative D call TRBD2 (5 bases). The CDR3 extends over 17 amino acids. CDR1 is SGHTA, CDR2 FQGNSA, per germline. CDR3: CASSLTRTWASTDTRYF. The CDR3 coding sequence is TGTGCCAGCAGCTTGACCCGAACCTGGGCTAGCACAGATACGCGGTATTTT.

This clonotype showed up many times. The gene calls are TRBV4-3 and TRBJ1-4; 8 nucleotides match TRBD1. The germline gives CDR1 LGHNA, CDR2 YSLEER. Losses at the gene ends were 4 bases for V and 4 bases for J; bases not matched to a gene: 5. This CDR3 is 15 amino acids long. The CDR3 DNA follows: TGCGCCAGCAGCCGGGACAGGTCTCTTAATGAAAAACTGTTTTTT. Translated: CASSRDRSLNEKLFF.

This clonotype showed up many times. The gene calls are TRBV9 and TRBJ2-7; D gene ambiguous. The germline V gene has CDR1 SGDLS and CDR2 YYNGEE. V gave up 4 bases and J gave up 5 bases, with 13 bases separating them. The CDR3 is 13 residues long. CDR3 nucleotides: TGTGCCAGCAGCTTTGGACCCTCAAACGAGCAGTACTTC. Protein sequence: CASSFGPSNEQYF.

The J gene is TRBJ2-7, the V gene TRBV5-6, with 9 bases fitting TRBD1. In germline, CDR1 is SGHDT, CDR2 YYEEEE. The CDR3 spans 14 residues. J lost 2 bases, V lost 3 bases, and 3 bases had no gene match. DNA for the CDR3: TGTGCCAGCAGCTCCCGACAGGGGGCCTACGAGCAGTACTTC. Protein product: CASSSRQGAYEQYF.